These T cell receptor beta chains were read from a single sample in a study of blood T cell repertoires in COVID-19. Using immunoSEQ multiplex PCR, the repertoire was profiled, and TCRdb retains in-frame clones only, with some absent. The sample lists over 400,000 clones, about 89% occurring once. The sample comprised peripheral blood. Every receptor here comes from a woman between 45 and 65 years old with COVID-19, enrolled during active disease. Each CDR3 is given with its conserved first and last residue. The order of the fields is J gene, V gene, CDR3 protein.

J: TRBJ1-4
V: TRBV7-6
CDR3: CASSFGGFANEKLFF

J: TRBJ1-6
V: TRBV6-5
CDR3: CASSQLPRDSPLHF

J: TRBJ2-7
V: TRBV3-1/TRBV3-2
CDR3: CASSNRVYEQYF

J: TRBJ2-7
V: TRBV6-2/TRBV6-3
CDR3: CASSRLAGSYEQYF

J: TRBJ1-4
V: TRBV10-1
CDR3: CASSGVANEKLFF

J: TRBJ2-3
V: TRBV10-3
CDR3: CAISDDAAHGGAQYF

J: TRBJ2-2
V: TRBV29-1
CDR3: CSVDPGAGELFF

J: TRBJ2-3
V: TRBV7-8
CDR3: CASSLARTGGWAQYF

J: TRBJ2-3
V: TRBV7-2
CDR3: CASSRGGGWEDTQYF

J: TRBJ1-1
V: TRBV29-1
CDR3: CSVRGQGSEAFF

J: TRBJ1-4
V: TRBV5-6
CDR3: CASSLGTDNEKLFF

J: TRBJ1-3
V: TRBV6-5
CDR3: CASRSSGNTIYF

J: TRBJ1-3
V: TRBV12-3/TRBV12-4
CDR3: CASRDSGNTIYF

J: TRBJ2-6
V: TRBV5-1
CDR3: CASSLGLAGSGANVLTF

J: TRBJ1-5
V: TRBV2
CDR3: CASSGGGTGNQPQHF

J: TRBJ2-7
V: TRBV27
CDR3: CASSFGQGYDEQYF

J: TRBJ2-7
V: TRBV30
CDR3: CASMTDTYEQYF

J: TRBJ1-1
V: TRBV4-2
CDR3: CASSLLQVTNTEAFF

J: TRBJ1-1
V: TRBV29-1
CDR3: CSVLLGSLNTEAFF

J: TRBJ1-1
V: TRBV12-3/TRBV12-4
CDR3: CASSGPDPEAFF

J: TRBJ2-1
V: TRBV5-6
CDR3: CASSSRLAGGQSSYNEQFF

J: TRBJ2-1
V: TRBV3-1/TRBV3-2
CDR3: CASSQDPGSYNEQFF

J: TRBJ1-4
V: TRBV18
CDR3: CASSLRQEYNEKLFF

J: TRBJ1-1
V: TRBV11-3
CDR3: CASSLGGNTEAFF

J: TRBJ1-2
V: TRBV30
CDR3: CAWTGGDYGYTF

J: TRBJ2-3
V: TRBV20-1
CDR3: CSAGGAAQYF

J: TRBJ2-7
V: TRBV5-1
CDR3: CASSLVLGQGISSYEQYF

J: TRBJ2-7
V: TRBV30
CDR3: CAWRERLAGPYGQYF

J: TRBJ2-7
V: TRBV29-1
CDR3: CSVAPGTSGDIYEQYF